Listed below are T cell receptor beta chains from one sample, sequenced in a study of vaccination effects on CD4 cells after COVID-19. No cognate antigen is known for these TCRs. The table came from immunoSEQ multiplex PCR; TCRdb's copy has only in-frame clones and leaves some out. The sample holds 20,000 to 30,000 clones, about 77% seen once. The input for sequencing was CD4+ T cells from PBMCs cultured with HCoV-NL63 spike peptides, taken before COVID-19 vaccination. Receptors originate from a human donor who had a prior SARS-CoV-2 infection. Each CDR3 is given with its conserved first and last residue. The order of the fields is V gene, D gene, J gene, clone size, CDR3 DNA, CDR3 protein. A D gene is named only where the DNA matches it firmly. Where a row states a size, it is once, few, many or the class of an expanded clone; other rows omit it.

>TRBV5-1|.|TRBJ2-7|.
TGCGCCAGCAGCCAAACCACAGGGAACGAGCAGTACTTC
CASSQTTGNEQYF
>TRBV7-8|TRBD2|TRBJ2-1|.
TGTGCCAGCAACCTAAAAGCGGGGGGCACCTACAATGAGCAGTTCTTC
CASNLKAGGTYNEQFF
>TRBV9|TRBD1|TRBJ2-1|.
TGTGCCAGCACCCGGAGCCGGGACAGGGGTGTCTACAATGAGCAGTTCTTC
CASTRSRDRGVYNEQFF
>TRBV24-1|TRBD1|TRBJ2-7|.
TGTGCCACCTTCTCCACAGGACAGGGGCTGCACGAGCAGTACTTC
CATFSTGQGLHEQYF
>TRBV7-9|TRBD1|TRBJ1-4|.
TGTGCCAGCAGCTTTTCAGGGGGAGGGGATGAAAAACTGTTTTTT
CASSFSGGGDEKLFF
>TRBV2|.|TRBJ1-5|.
TGTGCCAGCATTGAAAGGAGGGGTGGCAATCAGCCCCAGCATTTT
CASIERRGGNQPQHF
>TRBV3-1/TRBV3-2|TRBD1|TRBJ1-2|.
TGTGCCAGCAGCTCAGGACAGGTCGACTCTGGCTACACCTTC
CASSSGQVDSGYTF
>TRBV18|.|TRBJ1-2|.
TGTGCCAGCTCACCAGACTCTAACTATGGCTACACCTTC
CASSPDSNYGYTF
>TRBV19|.|TRBJ1-4|few
TGTGCCAGTAGTATGAACAGGGCCGACGAAAAACTGTTTTTT
CASSMNRADEKLFF
>TRBV6-6|.|TRBJ1-1|.
TGTGCCAGCAGTTTCCCCACAGGAACGGATAGCAAAGGTTTCTTT
CASSFPTGTDSKGFF
>TRBV7-3|TRBD2|TRBJ2-1|.
TGTGCCAGCAGCTTAAGTTTAGCGGGAACGAATGAGCAGTTCTTC
CASSLSLAGTNEQFF
>TRBV19|TRBD2|TRBJ2-5|.
TGTGCCAGTAGTATAGGGGGCGGGAGAGAGACCCAGTACTTC
CASSIGGGRETQYF
>TRBV9|.|TRBJ2-5|few
TGTGCCAGCAGCGTAGGGCACAGGGTCGAGACCCAGTACTTC
CASSVGHRVETQYF
>TRBV9|TRBD2|TRBJ2-7|.
TGTGCCAGCAGCGTCGAGACTAGCGCAAGCTACTACGAGCAGTACTTC
CASSVETSASYYEQYF
>TRBV4-3|.|TRBJ2-3|.
TGCGCCAGCAGCCCAGAACGCGGGACCTCCACAGATACGCAGTATTTT
CASSPERGTSTDTQYF
>TRBV9|.|TRBJ1-1|once
TGTGCCAGCAGCGTAGACCCAGGGATGAACACTGAAGCTTTCTTT
CASSVDPGMNTEAFF